This TCR beta chain was recorded in a study of shared clonotypes between healthy human individuals. Study information: Three CD4 naive, three CD4 memory, two CD8 naive and one CD8 memory plate were used per donor.

V lost 3 bases, J lost 0 bases, and 8 bases stayed unmatched. Germline V gene data show CDR1 as SGDLS and CDR2 as YYNGEE. The CDR3 length is 17 residues. Method: immunoSEQ multiplex PCR; TCRdb's copy keeps in-frame clones and lacks some. The sample yields about 710,000 clones, 55% to 75% seen once. The sample comprised memory CD4+ T cells sorted from blood. Stated subset: CD45RA-negative fraction. This sequence was found in a woman aged 25-40 years in good health. This sequence joins TRBV9 and TRBJ2-5; the match to TRBD2 covers 10 bases. As DNA, the CDR3 is TGTGCCAGCAGCGCCGCGGAGACTAGCGGGTACCAAGAGACCCAGTACTTC. Its translation is CASSAAETSGYQETQYF.